The rows below give T cell receptor beta chains drawn from one sample of a study of control samples from healthy donors and cancer patients. Repertoires were generated with immunoSEQ multiplex PCR, while TCRdb's copy carries only in-frame clones and drops some. The table has roughly 80,000 clones, about 88% seen once. Sequencing was carried out using blood. These TCRs come from a woman aged 50 to 65 in good health. Both conserved end residues are part of each CDR3. The D gene is left open where the match is weak. Size values are once, few and many counts, or a class for expanded clones, and some rows have none.

V gene	clone size	J gene	D gene	CDR3 DNA	CDR3 protein
TRBV7-2	NA	TRBJ2-7	NA	TGTGCCAGCAGCTTGGGGTGGGGGTCAACACGTAGGAACGAGCAGTACTTC	CASSLGWGSTRRNEQYF
TRBV2	NA	TRBJ2-2	NA	TGTGCCAGCCAACTAACCTCGCCCGGGGAGCTGTTTTTT	CASQLTSPGELFF
TRBV6-5	NA	TRBJ1-2	NA	TGTGCCAGCAGTTACCTCCTAATGGGACATATGAGGGGCTACACCTTC	CASSYLLMGHMRGYTF
TRBV18	NA	TRBJ2-7	NA	TGTGCCAGCTCACCTCCGGGACTTAAAGGCGAGCAGTACTTC	CASSPPGLKGEQYF
TRBV9	NA	TRBJ1-1	NA	TGTGCCAGCATGCCCGGGACGGGGGTCCTCACTGAAGCTTTCTTT	CASMPGTGVLTEAFF
TRBV9	NA	TRBJ1-1	NA	TGTGCCAGCAGCGCAGAAGGGAGAGGTGTAGCTTTCTTT	CASSAEGRGVAFF
TRBV5-1	NA	TRBJ1-3	NA	TGCGCCAGCAAGGACGCCTCTGGAAACACCATATATTTT	CASKDASGNTIYF
TRBV24-1	NA	TRBJ2-1	NA	TGTGCCACCAAGAGTCTTTACAATGAGCAGTTCTTC	CATKSLYNEQFF
TRBV5-4	NA	TRBJ1-2	NA	TGTGCCAGCAGCTTGGGCTCTAACTATGGCTACACCTTC	CASSLGSNYGYTF
TRBV7-9	NA	TRBJ2-2	NA	TGTGCCAGCAGCTTACTTGGGCCGAACACCGGGGAGCTGTTTTTT	CASSLLGPNTGELFF
TRBV2	NA	TRBJ1-2	NA	TGTGCCAGCAGTGACTCGGGCTATGGCTACACCTTC	CASSDSGYGYTF
TRBV6-5	once	TRBJ2-3	TRBD2	TGTGCCAGCAGAACCGGGACTAGCGGAGATACGCAGTATTTT	CASRTGTSGDTQYF
TRBV2	NA	TRBJ2-6	NA	TGTGCCACGACGGACGGCTCTGGGGCCAACGTCCTGACTTTC	CATTDGSGANVLTF